These 21 T cell receptor beta chains were all obtained from the same sample, sequenced in a study of T cell changes during pregnancy in multiple sclerosis (dated by TCRdb to about 2019). Library method: the immunoSEQ multiplex PCR assay. Drawn from immuneACCESS, this table holds only the in-frame rearrangements with V and J called that TCRdb kept. Clones are partly lost; checked studies trace under half to an unresolved V gene and leave the rest unexplained. This sample lists about 50,000 clones; about 93% were detected once. Clones ranked in the top ten supply 0.39% of the sample. Sequencing was performed on CD4+ T cells from peripheral blood mononuclear cells, taken after pregnancy. The receptors were sampled from a female donor with multiple sclerosis, enrolled in a pregnancy study.

The table lists this clone with a few counts. V is TRBV10-3 and J is TRBJ2-7; D gene unclear. V gave up 7 bases and J gave up 9 bases, with 13 bases separating them. The CDR3 is made up of 11 amino acids. CDR1 and CDR2 (germline): ENHRY, SYGVKD. The DNA of the CDR3 is TGTGCCATCAAAAATGTCCTCGGGCAGTACTTC. Its translation is CAIKNVLGQYF.

This clone appeared a single time. The chain recombines TRBV11-2 with TRBJ2-2, with 14 nucleotides matching TRBD2. Germline V gene data show CDR1 as SGHAT and CDR2 as FQNNGV. J lost 7 bases, V lost 4 bases, and 8 bases had no gene match. The CDR3 runs 17 residues. The CDR3 DNA is TGTGCCAGCAGCTCGGGACTAGCGGGAGCCGTCCGCGGGGAGCTGTTTTTT. It is translated as CASSSGLAGAVRGELFF.

The V call is TRBV5-1, the J call TRBJ2-3; 8 nucleotides agree with TRBD2. Germline loops: CDR1 SGHRS, CDR2 YFSETQ. The trim removed 4 bases at V and 1 base at J, leaving 8 bases unmatched. The CDR3 sequence is 16 residues long. CDR3 bases: TGCGCCAGCAGCCTACGAGCGGGAGAGGGCACAGATACGCAGTATTTT. Protein sequence: CASSLRAGEGTDTQYF.

The rearrangement links TRBV27 to TRBJ2-7, with unresolved D. This CDR3 contains 13 residues. The V end was cut by 6 bases, the J end by 6 bases, with 15 bases between. The germline gives CDR1 MNHEY, CDR2 SMNVEV (reference sequence). For the CDR3, the DNA is TGTGCCAGCAGATTCAGAGGTCCCGGCGAGCAGTACTTC. As protein: CASRFRGPGEQYF.

The V call is TRBV19, the J call TRBJ1-5; a weak D match, TRBD1 (5 bases). V was shortened by 2 bases and J by 6 bases, with 8 bases between the two germline ends. The CDR3 sequence is 13 residues long. Germline loops: CDR1 LNHDA, CDR2 SQIVND (reference sequence). The CDR3 sequence: CASSIRGSQPQHF. CDR3 coding DNA: TGTGCCAGTAGTATAAGGGGAAGTCAGCCCCAGCATTTT.

V and J are TRBV15 and TRBJ1-2; no definite D call. The CDR3 is made up of 15 amino acids. V was shortened by 0 bases and J by 8 bases, with 16 bases between the two germline ends. Germline V gene data show CDR1 as LNHNV and CDR2 as YYDKDF (reference sequence). The CDR3 sequence: CATSRDMFGEEGYTF. CDR3 in DNA: TGTGCCACCAGCAGAGATATGTTCGGGGAAGAAGGCTACACCTTC.

This clone was recorded only once. CDR3 residues: CATSVGGKGTEAFF. The CDR3 DNA reads TGTGCCACCTCGGTGGGCGGGAAGGGGACTGAAGCTTTCTTT. The chain recombines TRBV6-1 with TRBJ1-1; TRBD1 is a possible D gene (5 bases). Germline V gives CDR1 MNHNS, CDR2 SASEGT. The CDR3 consists of 14 residues. Trimming removed 10 bases at V and 5 bases at J, with 20 bases between.

The chain joins TRBV30 to TRBJ2-1, with 7 bases identical to TRBD1. Germline CDR1 reads GTSNPN; CDR2 reads SVGIG (reference sequence). The V segment lost 3 bases and the J segment 7 bases; nucleotides outside the gene matches: 6. This CDR3 comprises 13 residues. The chain's CDR3 is CAWRLDRPNEQFF. The DNA for the CDR3 is TGTGCCTGGAGACTGGACAGGCCAAATGAGCAGTTCTTC. The whole variable domain, remainder taken from reference TRBV30 and TRBJ2-1, is SQTIHQWPATLVQPVGSPLSLECTVEGTSNPNLYWYRQAAGRGLQLLFYSVGIGQISSEVPQNLSASRPQDRQFILSSKKLLLSDSGFYLCAWRLDRPNEQFFGPGTRLTVL.

The J gene is TRBJ1-1, the V gene TRBV6-6; D might be TRBD1 (6 bases). V shed 0 bases and J shed 2 bases, with 10 bases lying between them. CDR3 length: 15 residues. Germline CDR1 MNHNY, CDR2 SVGAGI (reference sequence). The CDR3 DNA reads as TGTGCCAGCAGTTACTCGAGGGGGGGAAACACTGAAGCTTTCTTT. Translating gives CASSYSRGGNTEAFF.

The CDR3 DNA follows: TGTGCCAGCAGCCAAGACCCGACACGTTATAATTCACCCCTCCACTTT. Translated, it gives CASSQDPTRYNSPLHF. The chain joins TRBV4-2 to TRBJ1-6; no definite D call. Deletions cut 0 bases from V and 4 bases from J, with 10 bases between. Germline values: CDR1 LGHNA, CDR2 YNFKEQ. The CDR3 runs 16 residues.

The chain links TRBV20-1 to TRBJ2-5, with 9 bases aligning to TRBD2. V dropped 4 bases and J dropped 7; count of bases not matched to a gene: 1. The CDR3 length is 11 residues. Germline CDR1 and CDR2: DFQATT and SNEGSKA (reference sequence). The CDR3 loop reads CSAIAGVTQYF. DNA for the CDR3: TGCAGTGCTATAGCGGGGGTGACCCAGTACTTC.

CDR3 sequence: CASSLEQGFGTQYF. Written as DNA, the CDR3 is TGCGCCAGCAGCTTGGAACAGGGTTTTGGGACCCAGTACTTC. The V and J genes are TRBV5-1 and TRBJ2-5; D possibly corresponds to TRBD1 (6 bases). Germline V gene lookup returns CDR1 SGHRS and CDR2 YFSETQ. The CDR3 has 14 amino acids. Trimming removed 0 bases from V and 7 bases from J, with 13 bases in between.

This chain joins TRBV5-1 and TRBJ1-1; tentatively, D is TRBD1 (6 bases). The CDR3 spans 14 residues. Germline values: CDR1 SGHRS, CDR2 YFSETQ. The V gene lost 4 bases and the J gene lost 0 bases, with 10 bases spanning the gap. The CDR3 region has the DNA TGCGCCAGCAGCGCCGGGACACTGAACACTGAAGCTTTCTTT. Its translation is CASSAGTLNTEAFF.

This clone was detected only a few times. This chain links TRBV29-1 with TRBJ2-1, with TRBD1 as a possible D gene (5 bases). CDR3 length: 13 residues. Trimming took off 4 bases at V and 3 bases at J, with 10 bases between the two ends. Germline V gene lookup returns CDR1 SQVTM and CDR2 ANQGSEA. CDR3 loop: CSVGPGNYNEQFF. Here the CDR3 DNA reads TGCAGCGTTGGACCAGGGAACTACAATGAGCAGTTCTTC.

The V call is TRBV27, the J call TRBJ2-3, with 7 bases identical to TRBD1. The CDR3 runs 14 residues. The trim removed 5 bases at V and 6 bases at J, leaving 8 bases unmatched. CDR1 MNHEY and CDR2 SMNVEV come from the germline V gene (reference sequence). The CDR3 spells CASSLGQVMDTQYF. The CDR3 region has the DNA TGTGCCAGCAGTCTCGGACAGGTCATGGATACGCAGTATTTT.

The rearrangement uses TRBV9 and TRBJ1-1; D ambiguous. The CDR3 consists of 15 residues. With 0 bases removed from V and 2 bases from J, the gap between germline ends came to 11 bases. Germline V gene sequence: CDR1 SGDLS, CDR2 YYNGEE. The DNA of the CDR3 is TGTGCCAGCAGCGTAGAGATTCGAGGAAACACTGAAGCTTTCTTT. This codes for CASSVEIRGNTEAFF.

The chain recombines TRBV29-1 with TRBJ1-2; D possibly corresponds to TRBD1 (5 bases). CDR3 size: 13 residues. V was clipped by 6 bases and J by 7 bases, with 18 bases between them. Germline CDR1 is SQVTM and CDR2 is ANQGSEA. The CDR3 sequence: CSVPAGNRGGYTF. In DNA form, the CDR3 reads TGCAGCGTGCCCGCAGGGAACCGAGGTGGCTACACCTTC.

This sequence joins TRBV28 and TRBJ1-4; 8 bases map to TRBD1. CDR1 is MDHEN, CDR2 SYDVKM, per germline. The CDR3 loop spans 14 amino acids. J was trimmed by 7 bases and V by 5 bases; bases with no gene match: 6. CDR3 coding DNA: TGTGCCAGCAGTGCTTCAGGGGGCGGTGAAAAACTGTTTTTT. As protein: CASSASGGGEKLFF.

The V call is TRBV18, the J call TRBJ1-3; a possible D gene is TRBD1 (5 bases). Deletions cut 3 bases from V and 1 base from J, with 7 bases between. There are 14 residues in the CDR3. CDR1 and CDR2 (germline): KGHSH, LQKENI. As DNA, the CDR3 is TGTGCCAGCTCACCGCAGGGATCTGGAAACACCATATATTTT. It codes for CASSPQGSGNTIYF.

This chain joins TRBV19 and TRBJ2-1, with 9 bases aligning to TRBD1. The length of the CDR3 is 16 residues. V lost 3 bases to trimming and J lost 7 bases; unmatched junction nucleotides: 10. Germline loops: CDR1 LNHDA, CDR2 SQIVND (reference sequence). The CDR3, as DNA: TGTGCCAGTAGTATCCTGGGACAGGGTGGAGAGAATGAGCAGTTCTTC. Translating it yields CASSILGQGGENEQFF.

This chain joins TRBV13 and TRBJ2-1; D may be TRBD2 (7 bases). Germline V gene sequence: CDR1 PRHDT, CDR2 FYEKMQ (reference sequence). The CDR3 spans 16 residues. Trimming cost V 3 bases and J 4 bases, with 16 bases left between them. As DNA, the CDR3 is TGTGCCAGCAGCTTTGAAGGGAGGGGGGGTTACAATGAGCAGTTCTTC. Its translation: CASSFEGRGGYNEQFF.